This is a list of T cell receptor beta chains from one sample in a study of a mutant IDH1 vaccine in newly diagnosed glioma. Antigens of these TCRs are unknown. Method: immunoSEQ multiplex PCR; TCRdb's copy keeps in-frame clones and lacks some. This sample carries about 120,000 clones, over 75% of them seen once, and the ten largest clones take 5.5%. Here the sequenced sample was PBMCs, taken from a glioma patient whose treatment included an IDH1 peptide vaccine. All receptors derive from a man between 35 and 55 years old with glioma. CDR3s include the opening cysteine and the closing phenylalanine or tryptophan. The D gene is left open where the match is weak. Clone size is stated in some rows and not others, as once, few, many or a class when expanded.

V gene,D gene,J gene,clone size,CDR3 protein,CDR3 DNA
TRBV9,TRBD1,TRBJ2-2,.,CASRKGQGYTGELFF,TGTGCCAGCAGAAAGGGACAGGGGTACACCGGGGAGCTGTTTTTT
TRBV30,.,TRBJ1-6,.,CACRVYNSPLHF,TGTGCCTGCAGAGTCTATAATTCACCCCTCCACTTT
TRBV5-6,.,TRBJ1-5,.,CASSLGPQTDQPQHF,TGTGCCAGCAGCTTGGGGCCCCAGACGGATCAGCCCCAGCATTTT
TRBV12-5,TRBD1,TRBJ2-3,once,CASALDRGTDTQYF,TGTGCTAGTGCCCTGGACAGGGGCACAGATACGCAGTATTTT
TRBV18,TRBD1,TRBJ2-7,.,CASSPGQAFYEQYF,TGTGCCAGCTCTCCCGGACAGGCTTTCTACGAGCAGTACTTC
TRBV6-1,.,TRBJ2-7,.,CASSGLVGSSYEQYF,TGTGCCAGCAGTGGACTAGTGGGAAGCTCCTACGAGCAGTACTTC
TRBV19,TRBD1,TRBJ2-7,.,CASNLPYQGAAYEQYF,TGTGCCAGTAACCTACCATACCAGGGGGCCGCCTACGAGCAGTACTTC
TRBV2,.,TRBJ1-1,.,CASRDSGTEAFF,TGTGCCAGCAGGGACTCGGGAACTGAAGCTTTCTTT
TRBV5-1,.,TRBJ2-7,once,CASSFRDGETYEQYF,TGCGCCAGCAGCTTCCGGGACGGGGAGACCTACGAGCAGTACTTC
TRBV14,.,TRBJ1-6,.,CASGQNYNSPLHF,TGTGCCAGCGGACAGAACTATAATTCACCCCTCCACTTT
TRBV5-4,.,TRBJ1-5,.,CASSLLGFQPQHF,TGTGCCAGCAGCTTGTTGGGGTTCCAGCCCCAGCATTTT
TRBV6-5,.,TRBJ1-5,.,CASSHNTNQPQHF,TGTGCCAGCAGTCACAACACTAATCAGCCCCAGCATTTT
TRBV19,.,TRBJ1-2,.,CASSIFGNGYTF,TGTGCCAGTAGTATATTCGGGAATGGCTACACCTTC
TRBV27,.,TRBJ1-4,.,CASSLGRVGEKLFF,TGTGCCAGCAGCTTGGGGAGGGTGGGTGAAAAACTGTTTTTT
TRBV19,.,TRBJ1-1,.,CASSIGTVEAFF,TGTGCCAGTAGTATCGGCACAGTTGAAGCTTTCTTT
TRBV5-1,.,TRBJ2-7,.,CASSLVAASPTYEQYF,TGCGCCAGCAGCTTGGTGGCGGCCAGCCCTACCTACGAGCAGTACTTC
TRBV5-8,TRBD1,TRBJ2-7,.,CASSRGQGPYEQYF,TGTGCCAGCAGCCGGGGACAGGGACCCTACGAGCAGTACTTC
TRBV4-3,.,TRBJ2-7,.,CASSQGDGTYEQYF,TGCGCCAGCAGCCAAGGGGATGGGACCTACGAGCAGTACTTC
TRBV19,TRBD2,TRBJ2-3,.,CASTLLAGGLTDTQYF,TGTGCCAGTACCCTCCTAGCGGGGGGCCTCACAGATACGCAGTATTTT
TRBV28,TRBD1,TRBJ2-3,.,CASTAPEQGNTQYF,TGTGCCAGCACCGCGCCCGAACAGGGGAATACGCAGTATTTT
TRBV6-1,TRBD1,TRBJ1-2,.,CASTGGPKYGYTF,TGTGCCAGCACAGGGGGCCCCAAATATGGCTACACCTTC
TRBV2,.,TRBJ1-2,.,CASSDAGQGGYGYTF,TGTGCCAGCAGTGACGCGGGACAAGGGGGCTATGGCTACACCTTC
TRBV5-4,.,TRBJ2-2,.,CASSLATRGSNTGELFF,TGTGCCAGCAGCTTGGCGACTCGGGGTTCGAACACCGGGGAGCTGTTTTTT
TRBV19,TRBD1,TRBJ2-7,.,CASSIIGTGNYEQYF,TGTGCCAGTAGTATCATCGGGACAGGGAATTACGAGCAGTACTTC
TRBV5-6,TRBD1,TRBJ2-1,few,CASRRQGGSYNEQFF,TGTGCCAGCAGGAGACAGGGGGGGTCCTACAATGAGCAGTTCTTC
TRBV5-4,.,TRBJ1-1,.,CASSRPDGGEAFF,TGTGCCAGCAGCCGCCCGGATGGAGGTGAAGCTTTCTTT
TRBV6-5,TRBD2,TRBJ2-3,.,CASSLGGGGAQYF,TGTGCCAGCAGTTTGGGGGGGGGAGGTGCGCAGTATTTT
TRBV9,TRBD1,TRBJ1-6,.,CASSEGTKLGTVSSPLHF,TGTGCCAGCAGCGAGGGCACCAAGTTGGGGACAGTATCTTCACCCCTCCACTTT
TRBV4-3,.,TRBJ1-2,.,CASSPDGGSYGYTF,TGCGCCAGCAGCCCCGACGGGGGAAGCTATGGCTACACCTTC
TRBV30,.,TRBJ2-7,once,CAWATGPYEQYF,TGTGCCTGGGCTACTGGACCTTACGAGCAGTACTTC
TRBV28,.,TRBJ1-5,.,CASSSGQPQHF,TGTGCCAGCAGTTCTGGTCAGCCCCAGCATTTT
TRBV6-6,TRBD2,TRBJ2-7,.,CASTRPGLAGGYEQYF,TGTGCCAGCACCAGACCGGGACTAGCGGGAGGCTACGAGCAGTACTTC
TRBV29-1,.,TRBJ2-3,once,CSVVGSTDTQYF,TGCAGCGTTGTGGGGAGCACAGATACGCAGTATTTT
TRBV9,.,TRBJ2-3,large,CASSDTDTQYF,TGTGCCAGCAGCGACACAGATACGCAGTATTTT
TRBV4-3,TRBD1,TRBJ1-2,once,CASSSGTGAFDGYTF,TGCGCCAGCAGCTCCGGGACAGGGGCTTTTGATGGCTACACCTTC
TRBV6-5,.,TRBJ1-2,.,CATLQVPYGYTF,TGTGCCACCCTACAGGTCCCTTACGGCTACACCTTC
TRBV11-2,.,TRBJ2-7,.,CASSLSAGGELEQYF,TGTGCCAGCAGCTTAAGCGCCGGGGGAGAGCTCGAGCAGTACTTC
TRBV7-9,TRBD2,TRBJ2-5,.,CASSDPVGGSGETQYF,TGTGCCAGCAGCGATCCCGTGGGCGGGAGTGGGGAGACCCAGTACTTC
TRBV4-3,.,TRBJ2-1,.,CASSRSTDRENSYNEQFF,TGCGCCAGCAGCCGATCGACCGACCGGGAGAACTCCTACAATGAGCAGTTCTTC
TRBV10-3,.,TRBJ2-3,.,CAITLDTSTDTQYF,TGTGCCATCACTCTGGACACTAGCACAGATACGCAGTATTTT
TRBV2,.,TRBJ2-6,.,CASIRDSGANVLTF,TGTGCCAGCATCCGGGACTCTGGGGCCAACGTCCTGACTTTC
TRBV6-5,TRBD1,TRBJ1-6,.,CASSYGPGQGNIPLHF,TGTGCCAGCAGTTACGGCCCGGGACAGGGTAATATTCCCCTCCACTTT
TRBV29-1,.,TRBJ2-2,.,CSVAGGGGTGELFF,TGCAGCGTTGCAGGGGGAGGTGGCACCGGGGAGCTGTTTTTT
TRBV5-1,TRBD1,TRBJ1-3,.,CASTWTGAVLDTIYF,TGCGCCAGCACCTGGACAGGGGCGGTGTTGGACACCATATATTTT
TRBV5-4,.,TRBJ2-1,.,CASSLAGTSYNEQFF,TGTGCCAGCAGCTTGGCCGGCACCTCCTACAATGAGCAGTTCTTC
TRBV29-1,.,TRBJ2-5,.,CSAKPGDETQYF,TGCAGCGCTAAACCGGGAGATGAGACCCAGTACTTC
TRBV6-6,TRBD2,TRBJ2-1,.,CASSDSSGGANEQFF,TGTGCCAGCAGTGACTCTAGCGGGGGGGCCAATGAGCAGTTCTTC
TRBV18,TRBD1,TRBJ1-1,.,CASSPGQRNTEAFF,TGTGCCAGCTCACCGGGACAGAGAAACACTGAAGCTTTCTTT
TRBV5-1,TRBD1,TRBJ1-1,.,CASSLEGQGVAEAFF,TGCGCCAGCAGCTTGGAAGGACAGGGAGTTGCTGAAGCTTTCTTT
TRBV19,TRBD2,TRBJ2-5,.,CPGLAGEETQYF,TGTCCGGGACTAGCGGGAGAAGAGACCCAGTACTTC